The clone carrying this T cell receptor (beta chain) has more than one count but fewer than ten. Profiling of TCR beta VDJ combinations and CDR3 sequences used genomic DNA as template. A single record per CDR3 protein comes from TCRdb applying MiXCR to the reads. The profile shows 130,000 or so distinct CDR3 sequences, about 40% of them singletons. The length of the CDR3 is 15 residues. V lost 3 bases to trimming and J lost 8 bases, with 16 bases between them. This sample was included in a study of CD8+CD57+ T cells in acquired aplastic anemia. Study overall: Recorded DNA amounts for sorted CD4+ and CD8+ cells had an average of about 3 ug.

All sequencing subjects had displayed CD8+CD57+ cell expansion on flow cytometry. This sequence joins TRBV12-3 or TRBV12-4 and TRBJ2-2; D gene ambiguous. The TCR comes from a human donor with aplastic anemia. The sequenced sample consisted of sorted CD4+, CD8+, or CD8+CD57+ T cells (not recorded which) from PBMCs. In DNA form, the CDR3 reads TGTGCCAGCAGTTTTCCCAGACTTATTGGGGGGGAGCTGTTTTTT. Protein: CASSFPRLIGGELFF.